Each of the 25 T cell receptor beta chains below was sequenced from the same sample in a study of identical twins. Via MiXCR, TCRdb re-called the 5' RACE reads, giving one row per CDR3 protein. The table lists about 300,000 distinct CDR3 sequences, 9% to 15% of them singletons. These data are also associated with another study on yellow fever vaccine responses in identical twins.

Sequenced input: CD8+ T cells sorted from blood. Every receptor here comes from a young woman in good health.

On this clonotype: A much larger clone is a single base away; this may be a read error. This sequence joins TRBV28 and TRBJ2-2; D possibly corresponds to TRBD1 (6 bases). CDR1 and CDR2 from the germline V gene are MDHEN and SYDVKM. Trimming took off 5 bases at V and 4 bases at J, with 14 bases between the two ends. The CDR3 length is 15 residues. The CDR3 DNA sequence: TGTGCCAGCAGTCCGAGGGGGATCAGCACCGGGGAGCTGTTTTTT. As protein: CASSPRGISTGELFF.

V and J are TRBV12-3 or TRBV12-4 and TRBJ2-1; the D gene is possibly TRBD2 (7 bases). The V gene lost 5 bases and the J gene lost 9 bases, with 14 bases spanning the gap. This CDR3 region has 13 residues. For the CDR3, the DNA is TGTGCCAGCAGTGGCCACGGGGGGCTTGAGCAGTTCTTC. Translation: CASSGHGGLEQFF.

The rearrangement links TRBV20-1 to TRBJ2-3, with 9 bases identical to TRBD2. V was clipped by 6 bases and J by 4 bases; unmatched bases: 11. Germline loops: CDR1 DFQATT, CDR2 SNEGSKA (reference sequence). The CDR3 runs 15 residues. CDR3 DNA: TGCAGTGCCCCGGCGACGGGCGGGAGGGCAGATACGCAGTATTTT. Amino acid sequence: CSAPATGGRADTQYF.

The sample holds many counts of this clonotype. Here the CDR3 reads CATSRVGTGLMNTEAFF. Written as DNA, the CDR3 is TGTGCCACCAGCAGAGTTGGGACAGGCTTAATGAACACTGAAGCTTTCTTT. J is TRBJ1-1 and V is TRBV15, with TRBD1 identical over 8 bases. In germline, CDR1 is LNHNV, CDR2 YYDKDF (reference sequence). Trimming cost V 1 base and J 0 bases; bases outside gene matches: 7. CDR3 length: 17 amino acids.

This clonotype was detected ten times or more. This sequence joins TRBV4-1 and TRBJ2-7, with D possibly being TRBD1 (5 bases). CDR3 length: 16 residues. Germline lookup yields CDR1 MGHRA and CDR2 YSYEKL. Trimming removed 6 bases at V and 2 bases at J, with 20 bases between. The CDR3 here is CASRYLSRVEAYEQYV. CDR3 in DNA: TGCGCCAGCAGGTATTTATCCAGGGTTGAGGCCTACGAGCAGTACGTC.

CDR3 sequence reads: CASMRGTGELFF. In nucleotides, the CDR3 is TGTGCCAGCATGAGAGGCACCGGGGAGCTGTTTTTT. The chain has TRBV9 and TRBJ2-2; D ambiguous. Germline CDR1 is SGDLS and CDR2 is YYNGEE. The CDR3 totals 12 residues. V was clipped by 6 bases and J by 4 bases, with 7 bases between them. Variable domain in full (rest from reference TRBV9 and TRBJ2-2): DSGVTQTPKHLITATGQRVTLRCSPRSGDLSVYWYQQSLDQGLQFLIQYYNGEERAKGNILERFSAQQFPDLHSELNLSSLELGDSALYFCASMRGTGELFFGEGSRLTVL.

The CDR3 nucleotides read TGTGCCAGCAGCGTAGGGAGAGTAGGGGACCCAGCTTTCTTT. Translated: CASSVGRVGDPAFF. This chain uses TRBV9 with TRBJ1-1, with D possibly TRBD1 on 5 matching bases. V was cut by 0 bases and J by 10 bases, with 16 bases left in between. This CDR3 has 14 amino acids. CDR1 is SGDLS and CDR2 is YYNGEE in the germline V gene.

In its sample, this clonotype was seen a few times. This rearrangement joins TRBV25-1 to TRBJ1-1; 7 bases are a match to TRBD1. Germline V gene lookup returns CDR1 MGHDK and CDR2 SYGVNS. The CDR3 contains 14 residues. Losses at the gene ends were 0 bases for V and 4 bases for J; bases not matched to a gene: 2. The CDR3: CASSEYDRATEAFF. In DNA, the CDR3 is TGTGCCAGCAGTGAATATGACAGGGCCACTGAAGCTTTCTTT.

This clonotype turned up a few times. J is TRBJ2-1 and V is TRBV3-1, with TRBD2 identical over 14 bases. The CDR3 has 16 amino acids. Germline V CDR1 and CDR2: LGHDT, YNNKEL (reference sequence). Trimming removed 4 bases from V and 6 bases from J; junction bases left unmatched: 5. The CDR3: CASSLGTSGSLNEQFF. The DNA of the CDR3 is TGTGCCAGCAGCCTCGGGACTAGCGGGAGTCTCAATGAGCAGTTCTTC.

V usage is TRBV5-1 and J usage is TRBJ2-5; D possibly uses TRBD1 or TRBD2 (6 bases each). V dropped 0 bases and J dropped 5 bases, with 23 bases sitting between them. The CDR3 totals 18 residues. The germline V gene encodes CDR1 SGHRS and CDR2 YFSETQ. In nucleotides, the CDR3 is TGCGCCAGCAGCTTGGTGGTACCGTTAGGGGGGCTTTGGGAGACCCAGTACTTC. Translated: CASSLVVPLGGLWETQYF.

The chain joins TRBV12-3 or TRBV12-4 to TRBJ1-6; TRBD1 is a possible D gene (5 bases). With 6 bases removed from V and 9 bases from J, the gap between germline ends came to 18 bases. The CDR3 sequence is 15 residues long. In nucleotides, the CDR3 is TGTGCCAGCAGCTCTACCTCACAGGATGGTTCACCCCTCCACTTT. Translated: CASSSTSQDGSPLHF.

This clonotype was found a few times. The chain recombines TRBV11-2 with TRBJ2-7, with D hard to call. Trimming removed 1 base from V and 3 bases from J, with 16 bases in between. The CDR3 sequence is 16 residues long. Germline values: CDR1 SGHAT, CDR2 FQNNGV. This chain's CDR3 is CASSLVTGYSVYEQYF. The DNA of the CDR3 is TGTGCCAGCAGCTTAGTAACGGGTTACAGCGTCTACGAGCAGTACTTC. The full variable domain, with the rest looked up from reference TRBV11-2 and TRBJ2-7, is EAGVAQSPRYKIIEKRQSVAFWCNPISGHATLYWYQQILGQGPKLLIQFQNNGVVDDSQLPKDRFSAERLKGVDSTLKIQPAKLEDSAVYLCASSLVTGYSVYEQYFGPGTRLTVT.

The CDR3 DNA is TGCGCCAGCAGCTACGGCGGAGATCCGGGAGAGACCCAGTACTTC. It yields the protein CASSYGGDPGETQYF. V is TRBV4-1 and J is TRBJ2-5; the D is unclear. This CDR3 is 15 amino acids long. V gave up 5 bases and J gave up 4 bases, with 17 bases separating them. Per the germline V gene, CDR1 is MGHRA and CDR2 is YSYEKL.

This clonotype was recorded many times. The chain couples TRBV27 to TRBJ2-3, with TRBD1 identical over 9 bases. The CDR3 has 15 residues. Losses at the gene ends were 4 bases for V and 2 bases for J; bases not matched to a gene: 4. The V gene's germline CDR1 is MNHEY and CDR2 SMNVEV (reference sequence). CDR3 DNA: TGTGCCAGCAGTTCACAGGGGGCCCTCACAGATACGCAGTATTTT. This sequence encodes CASSSQGALTDTQYF.

This clonotype was seen a handful of times. This sequence joins TRBV3-1 and TRBJ2-2; 13 bases map to TRBD2. There are 18 residues in the CDR3. Germline V gene lookup returns CDR1 LGHDT and CDR2 YNNKEL (reference sequence). V shed 6 bases and J 3 bases; nucleotides not matched to a gene: 10. CDR3 sequence (DNA): TGTGCCAGCAGGGGAAAAGGACTAGCGGGAGTTCACACCGGGGAGCTGTTTTTT. Translated: CASRGKGLAGVHTGELFF.

This clonotype was found a few times. The CDR3 bases are TGCGCCAGCAGCACCCCAGCGGTTCCCTACGAGCAGTACTTC. Its translation: CASSTPAVPYEQYF. The chain has TRBV4-1 and TRBJ2-7, with a possible D match to TRBD2 (5 bases). CDR1 and CDR2 (germline): MGHRA, YSYEKL. The CDR3 is 14 residues long. Trimming pared 5 bases from V and 2 bases from J, leaving 13 bases between.

This clonotype came up many times. The V gene is TRBV7-9, the J gene TRBJ2-5; 7 nucleotides agree with TRBD1. V was clipped by 5 bases and J by 4 bases; unmatched bases: 10. The CDR3 covers 15 residues. Germline V gives CDR1 SEHNR, CDR2 FQNEAQ (reference sequence). CDR3 in DNA: TGTGCCAGCAGCCCCGCGACACAGGGGAGAGAGACCCAGTACTTC. This codes for CASSPATQGRETQYF.

This clonotype was detected a few times. This rearrangement joins TRBV4-1 to TRBJ2-1; 11 positions match TRBD2. The CDR3 runs to 19 residues. J lost 5 bases, V lost 7 bases, and 19 bases had no gene match. CDR1 is MGHRA, CDR2 YSYEKL, per germline. The CDR3 region has the DNA TGCGCCAGCACCCCGCGGCTAGCGGGAGGACTACTCACAAACAATGAGCAGTTCTTC. It specifies CASTPRLAGGLLTNNEQFF.

This clonotype came up many times. This chain links TRBV29-1 with TRBJ2-2, with TRBD2 as a possible D gene (6 bases). The CDR3 loop spans 13 amino acids. Germline assignment: CDR1 SQVTM and CDR2 ANQGSEA. The V and J ends lost 3 bases and 1 base respectively, with 6 bases between them. As DNA, the CDR3 is TGCAGCGTTGAGGGACTGAACACCGGGGAGCTGTTTTTT. Its translation is CSVEGLNTGELFF.

At least ten counts were recorded for this clonotype. The rearrangement links TRBV5-1 to TRBJ2-7, with TRBD1 matching over 7 bases. Trimming took 3 bases from V and 5 from J; bases not matched to a gene: 11. CDR1 is SGHRS and CDR2 is YFSETQ in the germline V gene. There are 15 residues in the CDR3. The CDR3 DNA reads as TGCGCCAGCAGCTCCCTCGGACAGGAGGCTGACGAGCAGTACGTC. As protein: CASSSLGQEADEQYV.

This clonotype was detected a few times. This chain joins TRBV12-3 or TRBV12-4 and TRBJ1-4; D not resolved. The CDR3 is made up of 15 amino acids. V dropped 6 bases and J dropped 7 bases, with 18 bases sitting between them. The CDR3 nucleotides read TGTGCCAGCAGCCCTGGTCTAAGCGAGACTGAAAAACTGTTTTTT. It is translated as CASSPGLSETEKLFF.

This clonotype was observed a few times. The chain couples TRBV4-1 to TRBJ1-6; weak D call: TRBD1 (5 bases). Germline V CDR1 and CDR2: MGHRA, YSYEKL. The CDR3 loop spans 15 amino acids. The V end was cut by 1 base, the J end by 7 bases, with 11 bases between. The CDR3: CASSQVVQGNSPLHF. Here the CDR3 DNA reads TGCGCCAGCAGCCAAGTCGTCCAGGGAAATTCACCCCTCCACTTT.

This clonotype occurred a few times. The chain is built from TRBV13 and TRBJ1-1; D unresolved. CDR1 and CDR2 from the germline V gene are PRHDT and FYEKMQ (reference sequence). Trimming took 5 bases from V and 5 from J, leaving 15 bases between them. The CDR3 runs to 14 residues. The CDR3, as DNA: TGTGCCAGCAGCAAAGGGCTAGGGAGTACTGAAGCTTTCTTT. This translates into CASSKGLGSTEAFF.

The chain is built from TRBV29-1 and TRBJ2-1; D possibly uses TRBD1 or TRBD2 (5 bases each). Germline CDR1 is SQVTM and CDR2 is ANQGSEA. The V gene lost 0 bases and the J gene lost 13 bases, with 19 bases spanning the gap. The CDR3 consists of 14 residues. CDR3 residues: CSVEDGSGARDQFF. Written as DNA, the CDR3 is TGCAGCGTTGAAGATGGGTCCGGCGCCAGGGACCAGTTCTTC.

This clonotype was found a few times. The chain carries TRBV4-1 and TRBJ1-6; D is unresolved. The CDR3 covers 15 residues. Germline CDR1 and CDR2: MGHRA and YSYEKL. Trimming pared 1 base from V and 4 bases from J, leaving 8 bases between. The CDR3 DNA follows: TGCGCCAGCAGCCAAGTTGCACAGTATAATTCACCCCTCCACTTT. Residues: CASSQVAQYNSPLHF.